Given below is one T cell receptor (beta chain) in context. The antigen is undetermined. TCRdb keeps only in-frame clones here, not all; method: immunoSEQ multiplex PCR. The profile shows 20,000 or so clones, roughly four fifths of them singletons. The unexposed donors gave CD4+ T cells in about 2011-2019, prior to COVID-19. CD4+ T cells were isolated from the cells after 10 days of culture. Unexposed-donor CD4+ T cells were probed with SARS-CoV-2 S/N and four cold-coronavirus spikes, cells permitting. This sample stems from a study of CD4 T cells in relation to SARS-CoV-2 and coronaviruses. Trimming shortened V by 4 bases and J by 6 bases, and 14 bases separated the two germline ends. In germline, CDR1 is MNHEY, CDR2 SMNVEV (reference sequence). The CDR3 extends over 14 amino acids. Overall study results and limits: Pre-pandemic and post-infection samples never came from the same donor.

The sequencing input was CD4+ T cells from PBMCs, cultured in vitro. The chain combines TRBV27 with TRBJ2-3, with a tentative D call TRBD2 (6 bases). The receptor comes from a human donor in good health. CDR3 amino acids: CASSSAGFSDTQYF. The CDR3 region has the DNA TGTGCCAGCAGTTCGGCGGGGTTCAGTGATACGCAGTATTTT.